This TCR beta chain was found in a study of blood T cells in healthy people across ages. Alongside a J-beta primer mix, a sample-barcoded 5' primer served in a second PCR lasting roughly 6 to 12 cycles. The template-switch adaptor was a 5' adaptor with 12 random nucleotides. It tagged each cDNA molecule. In TCRdb, the 5' RACE reads were re-called with MiXCR into one record per CDR3 protein. This table has 750,000 to 950,000 distinct CDR3 sequences, about 28% appearing once. Only a few counts were recorded for this clonotype. One end of the junction does not line up with germline, which may come from a read error. The CDR3 is 15 residues long. Germline V gene sequence: CDR1 MNHEY, CDR2 SMNVEV (reference sequence). The sample was also linked to a second study, of T cells of mothers and their children. That work states: No clone of persistent microchimeric T cells was detected.

Source material: blood. V gene TRBV27 combines with J gene TRBJ1-2; TRBD1 is a possible D gene (5 bases). The sequence was collected from a woman in her forties in good health. The CDR3 loop is CASSLSPGGGYGYTF. The CDR3 nucleotides are TGTGCCAGCAGTCTATCCCCAGGTGGGGGTTATGGCTACACCTTC.